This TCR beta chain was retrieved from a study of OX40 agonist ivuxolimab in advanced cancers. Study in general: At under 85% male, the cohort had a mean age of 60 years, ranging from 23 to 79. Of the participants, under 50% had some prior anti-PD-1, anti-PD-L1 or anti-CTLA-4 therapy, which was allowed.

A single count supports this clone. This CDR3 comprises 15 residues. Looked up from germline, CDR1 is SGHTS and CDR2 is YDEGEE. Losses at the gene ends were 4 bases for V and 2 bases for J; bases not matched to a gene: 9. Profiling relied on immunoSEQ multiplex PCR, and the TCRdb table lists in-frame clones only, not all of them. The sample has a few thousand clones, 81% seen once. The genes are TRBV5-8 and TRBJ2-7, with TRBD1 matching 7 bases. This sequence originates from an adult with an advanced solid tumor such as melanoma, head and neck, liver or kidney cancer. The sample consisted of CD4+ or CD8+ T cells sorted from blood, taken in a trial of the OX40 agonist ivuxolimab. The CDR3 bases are TGTGCCAGCAGCGTTACCGGGACAGTTACCTACGAGCAGTACTTC. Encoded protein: CASSVTGTVTYEQYF.